Each of the 18 T cell receptor beta chains below was sequenced from the same sample in a study of cytomegalovirus exposure and HLA in healthy donors (dated by TCRdb to about 2017). Preparation of the library involved the immunoSEQ multiplex PCR assay. A mixture of 60 forward primers for TCR Vbeta segments and 13 reverse primers for TCR Jbeta segments was used in the multiplex PCR. Entries here come from immuneACCESS through TCRdb and include only in-frame sequences with V and J called. Some clones fail to appear in such tables; in the studies checked, an unresolved V gene covers under half of the shortfall, and the cause of the remainder is unknown. The sample records 270,000 or so clones, roughly 85% of which are singletons. Together, the top ten hold roughly 4% of the sample. The sequenced sample was PBMCs. The receptors originated from a man between 35 and 55 years old in good health and CMV-seropositive.

This chain uses TRBV28 with TRBJ2-4; D might be TRBD2 (5 bases). The CDR3 sequence is 13 residues long. The germline V gene has CDR1 MDHEN and CDR2 SYDVKM. V was shortened by 2 bases and J by 8 bases, with 10 bases between the two germline ends. The DNA of the CDR3 is TGTGCCAGCAGTTTACAGCAGGAGGACATTCAGTACTTC. Its translation is CASSLQQEDIQYF.

As DNA, the CDR3 is TGTGCCAGCAGGGCAGGCTGGGGCAATCAGCCCCAGCATTTT. This sequence encodes CASRAGWGNQPQHF. This chain uses TRBV2 with TRBJ1-5, with D hard to call. Germline V lookup: CDR1 SNHLY, CDR2 FYNNEI. CDR3 length: 14 residues. Deletions cut 6 bases from V and 2 bases from J, with 11 bases between.

The chain combines TRBV5-4 with TRBJ2-5; D is perhaps TRBD2 (6 bases). Germline CDR1 and CDR2: SGHNT and YYREEE (reference sequence). The V and J ends lost 5 bases and 2 bases respectively, with 16 bases between them. The CDR3 is made up of 15 amino acids. The CDR3 DNA follows: TGTGCCAGCAGTCGGACACTAGCCCGACAAGAGACCCAGTACTTC. It codes for CASSRTLARQETQYF.

The gene calls are TRBV5-1 and TRBJ2-1; D might be TRBD2 (6 bases). Germline lookup yields CDR1 SGHRS and CDR2 YFSETQ. This CDR3 is built from 12 residues. The V end was cut by 5 bases, the J end by 5 bases, with 8 bases between. The CDR3 bases are TGCGCCAGCAGGGACTACAACAATGAGCAGTTCTTC. This encodes CASRDYNNEQFF.

V usage is TRBV7-2 and J usage is TRBJ2-1, with 7 bases aligning to TRBD2. After removal of 2 bases from V and 10 bases from J, the junction contained 17 bases not matched to a gene. Germline CDR1 reads SGHTA; CDR2 reads FQGNSA. CDR3 length equals 17 residues. Written as DNA, the CDR3 is TGTGCCAGCAGCTTAAATTCCGCTTTCCGCAATAGCGGGGAGCAGTTCTTC. Translated, it gives CASSLNSAFRNSGEQFF. The variable domain in full, with the rest retrieved from reference TRBV7-2 and TRBJ2-1, is GAGVSQSPSNKVTEKGKDVELRCDPISGHTALYWYRQSLGQGLEFLIYFQGNSAPDKSGLPSDRFSAERTGGSVSTLTIQRTQQEDSAVYLCASSLNSAFRNSGEQFFGPGTRLTVL.

V gene TRBV7-2 combines with J gene TRBJ2-1; a possible D gene is TRBD1 (5 bases). CDR1 and CDR2 (germline): SGHTA, FQGNSA. This CDR3 comprises 16 residues. The V end was cut by 2 bases, the J end by 3 bases, with 14 bases between. The CDR3 reads CASSLSGLGSYNEQFF. The CDR3 bases are TGTGCCAGCAGCTTATCAGGGTTAGGAAGCTACAATGAGCAGTTCTTC. The complete variable domain, with remaining parts taken from reference TRBV7-2 and TRBJ2-1, reads GAGVSQSPSNKVTEKGKDVELRCDPISGHTALYWYRQSLGQGLEFLIYFQGNSAPDKSGLPSDRFSAERTGGSVSTLTIQRTQQEDSAVYLCASSLSGLGSYNEQFFGPGTRLTVL.

CDR3 sequence reads: CASSLEVGGTDTQYF. Written as DNA, the CDR3 is TGTGCCAGCAGCTTGGAAGTGGGAGGGACAGATACGCAGTATTTT. The chain joins TRBV5-4 to TRBJ2-3, with 7 bases matching TRBD2. The CDR3 consists of 15 residues. J lost 3 bases, V lost 0 bases, and 4 bases had no gene match. Germline CDR1 is SGHNT and CDR2 is YYREEE (reference sequence).

V usage is TRBV4-2 and J usage is TRBJ2-1, with 15 bases matching TRBD2. V lost 4 bases and J lost 8; bases outside the gene matches: 15. Germline V gives CDR1 LGHNA, CDR2 YNFKEQ. The CDR3 totals 19 residues. This CDR3 reads CASSPVRPKGLAGGYEQFF. The CDR3 DNA reads as TGTGCCAGCAGCCCCGTTAGGCCGAAAGGACTAGCGGGAGGGTATGAGCAGTTCTTC.

The DNA of the CDR3 is TGCGCCAGCGAGGAGTTCTCTGGGGCCAACGTCCTGACTTTC. Translation gives CASEEFSGANVLTF. The chain recombines TRBV5-1 with TRBJ2-6; D gene unclear. Trimming cost V 7 bases and J 0 bases, with 8 bases left between them. CDR3 length equals 14 residues. The germline V gene encodes CDR1 SGHRS and CDR2 YFSETQ.

The J gene is TRBJ2-3, the V gene TRBV10-1; 10 bases align to TRBD1. Germline CDR1 reads WNHNN; CDR2 reads SYGVQD (reference sequence). This CDR3 contains 15 residues. Trimming removed 6 bases from V and 3 bases from J; junction bases left unmatched: 6. CDR3 residues: CASSTDRGSTDTQYF. Written as DNA, the CDR3 is TGCGCCAGCAGCACGGACAGGGGGTCTACAGATACGCAGTATTTT.

Here the CDR3 reads CASSHPPGGQDVDTQYF. The CDR3 DNA follows: TGCGCCAGCAGCCACCCCCCGGGAGGCCAAGACGTGGATACGCAGTATTTT. The chain uses TRBV4-1 and TRBJ2-3, with 7 nucleotides matching TRBD2. Germline lookup yields CDR1 MGHRA and CDR2 YSYEKL. The J segment lost 6 bases and the V segment lost 3 bases, leaving 15 bases of the junction unmatched. This CDR3 is 17 amino acids long.

V usage is TRBV2 and J usage is TRBJ2-3, with 8 bases lining up with TRBD1. V gave up 3 bases and J gave up 4 bases; unmatched junction bases: 9. The CDR3 is 16 amino acids. The germline V gene has CDR1 SNHLY and CDR2 FYNNEI. CDR3 nucleotides: TGTGCCAGCAGTGACTCTACAGGGGGTCTTGCAGATACGCAGTATTTT. The encoded protein is CASSDSTGGLADTQYF.

Comment on this clone: The junction shows a germline mismatch at one end, possibly a read error. The V call is TRBV7-7, the J call TRBJ2-5; 8 positions match TRBD2. CDR1 is SSHAT and CDR2 is FNYEAQ in the germline V gene (reference sequence). This CDR3 is built from 14 residues. In nucleotides, the CDR3 is TGTGCTAGCAGCCCCCGAGCGGGAGAAAAGACCCAGTACTTC. This translates into CASSPRAGEKTQYF. The full variable domain, rest sourced from reference TRBV7-7 and TRBJ2-5, is GAGVSQSPRYKVTKRGQDVTLRCDPISSHATLYWYQQALGQGPEFLTYFNYEAQPDKSGLPSDRFSAERPEGSISTLTIQRTEQRDSAMYRCASSPRAGEKTQYFGPGTRLLVL.

The count of this clone is one. One end of the junction fails to match germline, which may point to a read error. The chain employs TRBV7-7 and TRBJ2-5, with 9 nucleotides matching TRBD1. There are 15 residues in the CDR3. CDR1 and CDR2 (germline): SSHAT, FNYEAQ (reference sequence). The CDR3 region is CASSSGTGLQETQYF. CDR3 nucleotide sequence: TGTGCTAGCAGCTCCGGGACAGGGCTCCAAGAGACCCAGTACTTC.

The chain recombines TRBV15 with TRBJ2-1, with 7 positions matching TRBD2. Germline V gene data show CDR1 as LNHNV and CDR2 as YYDKDF (reference sequence). V trimming: 0 bases; J trimming: 5 bases; junction bases outside the gene matches: 7. The CDR3 is 16 residues long. This chain's CDR3 is CATSREDERGHNEQFF. The CDR3 DNA reads as TGTGCCACCAGCAGAGAGGACGAGCGGGGTCACAATGAGCAGTTCTTC.

The J gene is TRBJ1-2, the V gene TRBV7-2; a weak D match, TRBD1 (6 bases). In germline, CDR1 is SGHTA, CDR2 FQGNSA. V was clipped by 4 bases and J by 3 bases, with 12 bases between them. The CDR3 contains 14 residues. The CDR3 DNA follows: TGTGCCAGCAGCTCGGGAGGGGGGTACTATGGCTACACCTTC. Its protein is CASSSGGGYYGYTF.

This chain connects TRBV28 to TRBJ1-2, with 8 bases aligning to TRBD1. The CDR3 runs 15 residues. V gave up 4 bases and J gave up 3 bases; unmatched junction bases: 7. The germline CDR1 and CDR2 sequences are MDHEN and SYDVKM. The CDR3 DNA is TGTGCCAGCAGTTGGGGGGCAGGGGGCGACTATGGCTACACCTTC. This encodes CASSWGAGGDYGYTF.

This clone has just a few counts. The chain has TRBV5-6 and TRBJ1-5; a weak D match, TRBD1 (6 bases). The V gene lost 7 bases and the J gene lost 7 bases, with 21 bases spanning the gap. Germline V CDR1 and CDR2: SGHDT, YYEEEE. The CDR3 runs to 15 residues. The CDR3 nucleotides are TGTGCCAGCCACTTTAGGGGGGGGGCGAGACAGCCCCAGCATTTT. This translates into CASHFRGGARQPQHF.